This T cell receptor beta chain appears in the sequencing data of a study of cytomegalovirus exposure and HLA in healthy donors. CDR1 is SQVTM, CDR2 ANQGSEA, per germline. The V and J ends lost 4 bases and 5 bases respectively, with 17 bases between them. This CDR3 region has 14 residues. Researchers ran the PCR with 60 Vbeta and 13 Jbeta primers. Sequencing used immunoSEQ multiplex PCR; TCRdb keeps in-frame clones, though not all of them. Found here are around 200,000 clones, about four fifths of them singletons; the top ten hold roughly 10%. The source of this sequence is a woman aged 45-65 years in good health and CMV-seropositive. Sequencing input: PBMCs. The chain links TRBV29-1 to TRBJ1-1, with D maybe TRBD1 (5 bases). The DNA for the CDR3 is TGCAGCGTTGGAGGGCGGGGGGAAGGTACTGAAGCTTTCTTT. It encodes CSVGGRGEGTEAFF.